The present entry profiles one T cell receptor beta chain with its context. These data originate in a study of blood T cell repertoires in COVID-19. Germline V lookup: CDR1 MDHEN, CDR2 SYDVKM. The CDR3 has 13 residues. V lost 5 bases and J 11 bases, leaving 18 bases between the germline ends. The data were produced by immunoSEQ multiplex PCR, yet TCRdb's version contains in-frame clones alone and is incomplete. In the table there are tens of thousands of clones, around 77% of which are singletons. The receptor was isolated from a man aged 65-85 years with active or convalescent COVID-19. This sequence joins TRBV28 and TRBJ1-1; D is uncertain. The sequenced sample consisted of peripheral blood. The CDR3 DNA sequence: TGTGCCAGCAGTGACCTCGCGATAGCCGGGGCTTTCTTT. It yields the protein CASSDLAIAGAFF.